The T cell receptor beta chain described here comes from a study of PD-1 blockade in classical Hodgkin lymphoma. Study as a whole: Nivolumab dosing for patients was 3 mg/kg, administered intravenously every 2 weeks. Study findings and constraints: By C4D1 there was a significant rise in CD4+ TCR diversity but not in CD8+ TCR diversity. Baseline TCR diversity was reportedly lower in newly diagnosed patients than in healthy donors. It was reported as lower still in relapsed/refractory patients. Exclusion was the outcome for patients who began nivolumab under 1 year after ASCT.

Produced via immunoSEQ multiplex PCR; TCRdb's table is partial and in-frame only. The table records roughly 12,000 clones, 84% of them present only once. Points on this clone: Its antigen is unknown.

Relapses following autologous stem cell transplantation were seen in all patients, with brentuximab vedotin exposure varying. Magnetic negative selection isolated CD8+ T cells from thawed PBMCs. This sample comprised CD8+ T cells from blood, obtained at baseline. This receptor was identified in a human donor with classical Hodgkin lymphoma.

This chain's CDR3 is CASSLDYYNEQFF. CDR3 DNA sequence: TGTGCCAGCAGTTTGGACTACTACAATGAGCAGTTCTTC. This chain uses TRBV27 with TRBJ2-1; TRBD2 might be the D (6 bases). CDR1 is MNHEY and CDR2 is SMNVEV in the germline V gene (reference sequence). V was cut by 3 bases and J by 3 bases, with 6 bases left in between. The CDR3 sequence is 13 residues long.